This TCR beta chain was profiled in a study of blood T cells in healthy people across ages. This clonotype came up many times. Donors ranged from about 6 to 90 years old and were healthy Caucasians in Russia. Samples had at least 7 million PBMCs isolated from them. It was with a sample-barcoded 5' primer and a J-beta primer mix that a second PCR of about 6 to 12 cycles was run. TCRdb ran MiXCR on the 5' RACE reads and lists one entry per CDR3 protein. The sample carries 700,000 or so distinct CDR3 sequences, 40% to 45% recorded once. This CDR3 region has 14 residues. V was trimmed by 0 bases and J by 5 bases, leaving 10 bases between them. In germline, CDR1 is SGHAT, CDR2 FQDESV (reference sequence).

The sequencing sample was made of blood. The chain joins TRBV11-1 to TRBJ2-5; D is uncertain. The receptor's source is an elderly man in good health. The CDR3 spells CASSLAVLGETQYF. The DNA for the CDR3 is TGTGCCAGCAGCTTAGCAGTTTTAGGGGAGACCCAGTACTTC.